A selection of T cell receptor beta chains follows, all from one sample in a study of T cell responses to AZD1222 COVID-19 vaccine. Sequenced by immunoSEQ multiplex PCR; TCRdb stores in-frame clones only, minus some. Of approximately 170,000 clones in the sample, approximately 89% are singletons; the top ten hold 4.4%. The sample was peripheral blood, taken on day 0 of AZD1222 vaccination. The receptor source for this set is an adult in good health. The CDR3 runs from the conserved cysteine through the conserved F or W. The order of the fields is V gene, D gene, J gene, clone size, CDR3 protein, CDR3 DNA. The D gene is left open where the match is weak. Only part of the rows carry a size: once, few, many, or a class if the clone is expanded.

v_call: TRBV6-4
d_call: TRBD1
j_call: TRBJ2-7
clone_size: .
cdr3_aa: CASRGTGRTYEQYF
cdr3_nt: TGTGCCAGCAGGGGGACAGGGCGTACCTACGAGCAGTACTTC

v_call: TRBV12-5
d_call: .
j_call: TRBJ1-1
clone_size: .
cdr3_aa: CASGSEQGTEAFF
cdr3_nt: TGTGCTAGTGGATCGGAGCAGGGCACTGAAGCTTTCTTT

v_call: TRBV5-1
d_call: .
j_call: TRBJ2-5
clone_size: .
cdr3_aa: CASSLSGDSLETQYF
cdr3_nt: TGCGCCAGCAGCTTATCGGGAGATTCACTAGAGACCCAGTACTTC

v_call: TRBV19
d_call: TRBD1
j_call: TRBJ1-2
clone_size: .
cdr3_aa: CASSIGQGGYGYTF
cdr3_nt: TGTGCCAGTAGTATCGGACAGGGCGGATATGGCTACACCTTC

v_call: TRBV7-2
d_call: TRBD1
j_call: TRBJ1-5
clone_size: .
cdr3_aa: CASSGPGTGGNQPQHF
cdr3_nt: TGTGCCAGCAGCGGTCCCGGGACAGGGGGCAATCAGCCCCAGCATTTT

v_call: TRBV27
d_call: .
j_call: TRBJ2-1
clone_size: .
cdr3_aa: CASRRNGAGYNEQFF
cdr3_nt: TGTGCCAGCAGACGAAATGGAGCGGGCTACAATGAGCAGTTCTTC

v_call: TRBV28
d_call: TRBD1
j_call: TRBJ2-7
clone_size: .
cdr3_aa: CASIHTSGQGHYEQYF
cdr3_nt: TGTGCCAGCATTCATACCTCGGGACAGGGTCACTACGAGCAGTACTTC

v_call: TRBV28
d_call: .
j_call: TRBJ1-5
clone_size: few
cdr3_aa: CASSQPGSAQPQHF
cdr3_nt: TGTGCCAGCAGTCAACCAGGGTCGGCTCAGCCCCAGCATTTT

v_call: TRBV4-1
d_call: .
j_call: TRBJ1-1
clone_size: .
cdr3_aa: CASSQARASNLNTEAFF
cdr3_nt: TGCGCCAGCAGCCAAGCCCGGGCTTCTAACCTAAACACTGAAGCTTTCTTT

v_call: TRBV18
d_call: TRBD1
j_call: TRBJ1-5
clone_size: .
cdr3_aa: CASSPLTFQGANQPQHF
cdr3_nt: TGTGCCAGCTCACCACTTACCTTCCAGGGGGCCAATCAGCCCCAGCATTTT

v_call: TRBV5-4
d_call: .
j_call: TRBJ2-1
clone_size: .
cdr3_aa: CASSAPRATSSYNEQFF
cdr3_nt: TGTGCCAGCAGCGCCCCCCGAGCGACCAGCTCCTACAATGAGCAGTTCTTC

v_call: TRBV7-2
d_call: .
j_call: TRBJ1-5
clone_size: .
cdr3_aa: CASSLRIATSYSNQPQHF
cdr3_nt: TGTGCCAGCAGCTTACGTATAGCAACCTCTTATAGCAATCAGCCCCAGCATTTT

v_call: TRBV10-1
d_call: TRBD1
j_call: TRBJ2-7
clone_size: .
cdr3_aa: CASRQDRASRPYEQYF
cdr3_nt: TGCGCCAGCAGGCAAGACAGGGCATCCCGTCCCTACGAGCAGTACTTC

v_call: TRBV6-4
d_call: .
j_call: TRBJ2-3
clone_size: .
cdr3_aa: CASSLGPATDTQYF
cdr3_nt: TGTGCCAGCAGTTTGGGGCCCGCAACAGATACGCAGTATTTT

v_call: TRBV28
d_call: .
j_call: TRBJ1-1
clone_size: .
cdr3_aa: CASSLGPTDGTEAFF
cdr3_nt: TGTGCCAGCAGTTTAGGGCCGACAGACGGCACTGAAGCTTTCTTT

v_call: TRBV12-3/TRBV12-4
d_call: .
j_call: TRBJ2-1
clone_size: .
cdr3_aa: CASSLTSRNEQFF
cdr3_nt: TGTGCCAGCAGTTTGACTAGTCGCAATGAGCAGTTCTTC

v_call: TRBV5-4
d_call: .
j_call: TRBJ2-1
clone_size: .
cdr3_aa: CASSLPELSEQFF
cdr3_nt: TGTGCCAGCAGCTTGCCAGAGCTTAGTGAGCAGTTCTTC

v_call: TRBV24-1
d_call: TRBD2
j_call: TRBJ2-7
clone_size: .
cdr3_aa: CATSLAGAYEQYF
cdr3_nt: TGTGCCACCTCCCTCGCGGGGGCCTACGAGCAGTACTTC

v_call: TRBV27
d_call: TRBD2
j_call: TRBJ2-1
clone_size: once
cdr3_aa: CASSPLAGGRQNNEQFF
cdr3_nt: TGTGCCAGCAGTCCATTAGCGGGAGGCAGACAAAACAATGAGCAGTTCTTC

v_call: TRBV7-3
d_call: .
j_call: TRBJ1-2
clone_size: .
cdr3_aa: CASSPNRDRGYTF
cdr3_nt: TGTGCCAGCAGCCCCAACAGGGATAGGGGCTACACCTTC

v_call: TRBV5-1
d_call: .
j_call: TRBJ2-2
clone_size: .
cdr3_aa: CASWAQNTGELFF
cdr3_nt: TGCGCCAGTTGGGCGCAGAACACCGGGGAGCTGTTTTTT

v_call: TRBV11-2
d_call: TRBD2
j_call: TRBJ2-7
clone_size: .
cdr3_aa: CASSFSGDEQYF
cdr3_nt: TGTGCCAGCAGCTTCAGCGGGGACGAGCAGTACTTC

v_call: TRBV6-2/TRBV6-3
d_call: .
j_call: TRBJ1-5
clone_size: .
cdr3_aa: CASSYSRGRATGGPQHF
cdr3_nt: TGTGCCAGCAGTTACAGTAGGGGCCGGGCCACCGGCGGGCCCCAGCATTTT

v_call: TRBV19
d_call: .
j_call: TRBJ1-6
clone_size: .
cdr3_aa: CASSIRGEGNSPLHF
cdr3_nt: TGTGCCAGTAGTATCCGGGGAGAAGGAAATTCACCCCTCCACTTT

v_call: TRBV7-3
d_call: .
j_call: TRBJ2-2
clone_size: .
cdr3_aa: CATGTLPNTGELFF
cdr3_nt: TGTGCCACTGGAACCCTCCCGAACACCGGGGAGCTGTTTTTT

v_call: TRBV7-9
d_call: .
j_call: TRBJ1-1
clone_size: .
cdr3_aa: CASSLVMNTEAFF
cdr3_nt: TGTGCCAGCAGCTTAGTAATGAACACTGAAGCTTTCTTT

v_call: TRBV2
d_call: .
j_call: TRBJ1-3
clone_size: .
cdr3_aa: CASRWSSGNTIYF
cdr3_nt: TGTGCCAGCAGGTGGAGCTCTGGAAACACCATATATTTT